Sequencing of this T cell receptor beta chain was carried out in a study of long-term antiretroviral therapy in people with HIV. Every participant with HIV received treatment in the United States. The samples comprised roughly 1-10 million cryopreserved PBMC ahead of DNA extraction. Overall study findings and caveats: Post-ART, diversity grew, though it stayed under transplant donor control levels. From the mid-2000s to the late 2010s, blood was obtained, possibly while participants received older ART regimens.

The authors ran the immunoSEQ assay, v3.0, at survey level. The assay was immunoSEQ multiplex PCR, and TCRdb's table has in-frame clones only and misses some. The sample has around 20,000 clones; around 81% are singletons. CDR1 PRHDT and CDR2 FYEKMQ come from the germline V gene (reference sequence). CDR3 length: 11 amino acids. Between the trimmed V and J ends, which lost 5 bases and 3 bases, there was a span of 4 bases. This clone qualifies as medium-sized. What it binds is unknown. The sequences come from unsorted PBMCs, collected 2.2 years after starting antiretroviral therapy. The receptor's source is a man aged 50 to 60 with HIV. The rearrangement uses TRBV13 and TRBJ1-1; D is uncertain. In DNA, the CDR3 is TGTGCCAGCAGCCAAGACACTGAAGCTTTCTTT. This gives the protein CASSQDTEAFF.